A selection of T cell receptor beta chains follows, all from one sample in a study of cytomegalovirus exposure and HLA in healthy donors. The method was immunoSEQ multiplex PCR; TCRdb's version includes in-frame clones alone and lacks a portion of them. The sample holds about 160,000 clones; roughly 80% are singletons and the top ten take under 4%. The specimen was PBMCs. The receptor set was obtained from a middle-aged woman in good health and CMV-seronegative. CDR3s include the opening cysteine and the closing phenylalanine or tryptophan. A D gene is named only where the DNA matches it firmly. Size values are once, few and many counts, or a class for expanded clones, and some rows have none.

D gene	clone size	J gene	V gene	CDR3 DNA	CDR3 protein
NA	NA	TRBJ2-2	TRBV5-6	TGTGCCAGCAGCTTGGACAGGGGGGGTTTCTACACCGGGGAGCTGTTTTTT	CASSLDRGGFYTGELFF
NA	few	TRBJ2-5	TRBV9	TGTGCCAGCAGCGTAGGGTCGGTCGAAGAGACCCAGTACTTC	CASSVGSVEETQYF
NA	NA	TRBJ1-1	TRBV6-6	TGTGCCAGCAGTCCTCGAACGAGAGGAGCTTTCTTT	CASSPRTRGAFF
TRBD2	NA	TRBJ2-7	TRBV5-1	TGCGCCAGCAGCTCCCTAGCGGGGGGTCCCTACGAGCAGTACTTC	CASSSLAGGPYEQYF
NA	NA	TRBJ2-7	TRBV27	TGTGCCAGCAGTTTCGGACCTCCGGGTCGGGGATTTAGCGAGCAGTACTTC	CASSFGPPGRGFSEQYF
TRBD1	many	TRBJ1-2	TRBV19	TGTGCCAGTAGTCGGGACAGGGACTATGGCTACACCTTC	CASSRDRDYGYTF
TRBD1	NA	TRBJ1-6	TRBV5-1	TGCGCCAGCAGCCACAGGGGAATGGAATATAATTCACCCCTCCACTTT	CASSHRGMEYNSPLHF
NA	once	TRBJ2-2	TRBV5-1	TGCGCCAGCAGCTGGGACACGAACACCGGGGAGCTGTTTTTT	CASSWDTNTGELFF
TRBD1	NA	TRBJ2-2	TRBV28	TGTGCCAGCAGTTTAGGTCAGGGGGCAACCGGGGAGCTGTTTTTT	CASSLGQGATGELFF
TRBD1	NA	TRBJ1-1	TRBV29-1	TGCAGCGTGGGGACAGGGAGCACTGAAGCTTTCTTT	CSVGTGSTEAFF
TRBD1	NA	TRBJ2-7	TRBV6-1	TGTGCCAGCATGGAAAACAGGGGGAGTTCCTACGAGCAGTACTTC	CASMENRGSSYEQYF
NA	once	TRBJ2-2	TRBV4-1	TGCGCCAGCAGCTCAAGAGAGGGGAACACCGGGGAGCTGTTTTTT	CASSSREGNTGELFF
NA	NA	TRBJ1-1	TRBV7-9	TGTGCCAGCAGCCACGGAGGCGTGAACACTGAAGCTTTCTTT	CASSHGGVNTEAFF
NA	NA	TRBJ1-1	TRBV2	TGTGCCAGCATCTGGATGGGGGGAGAAACTGAAGCTTTCTTT	CASIWMGGETEAFF
NA	NA	TRBJ2-5	TRBV11-2	TGTGCCAGCAGCTTAGGTCTACAAGAGACCCAGTACTTC	CASSLGLQETQYF
TRBD2	NA	TRBJ2-3	TRBV7-9	TGTGCCAGCAGCCTGAGGACTAGTTGGACGCAGTATTTT	CASSLRTSWTQYF
NA	NA	TRBJ1-2	TRBV6-1	TGTGCCAGCAGCCGGGATAATTCTTACTATGGCTACACCTTC	CASSRDNSYYGYTF
TRBD2	NA	TRBJ2-7	TRBV5-6	TGTGCCAGCAGCTTGGCTCGGCTAGCGGCGGCCGAGCAGTACTTC	CASSLARLAAAEQYF
TRBD1	NA	TRBJ1-6	TRBV12-5	TGTGCTAGTGGTCAGGACAGGGCTTATTCACCCCTCCACTTT	CASGQDRAYSPLHF
NA	NA	TRBJ2-3	TRBV9	TGTGCCAGCAGCGGCCTTTCAGGGGTTAGAGATACGCAGTATTTT	CASSGLSGVRDTQYF
TRBD2	few	TRBJ2-3	TRBV10-1	TGCGCCAGCAGTGACAGGGGCGGGGGGGCAACAGATACGCAGTATTTT	CASSDRGGGATDTQYF
TRBD1	NA	TRBJ2-7	TRBV6-5	TGTGCCAGCAGTTCAGGGGGCGAGCAGTACTTC	CASSSGGEQYF
NA	NA	TRBJ1-1	TRBV14	TGTGCCAGCAGCCAAGGGAGGGTTGAAGCTTTCTTT	CASSQGRVEAFF
TRBD1	NA	TRBJ2-5	TRBV5-6	TGTGCCAGCAGCTTTTGGGTCCGGACAGGGAAAGAGACCCAGTACTTC	CASSFWVRTGKETQYF
NA	few	TRBJ1-6	TRBV5-6	TGTGCCAGCAGCTTGGGACTCCAGAGGGCCCTCCACTTT	CASSLGLQRALHF
NA	few	TRBJ1-1	TRBV6-5	TGTGCCAGCAGGCAGGGTCGCGGCACTGAAGCTTTCTTT	CASRQGRGTEAFF
NA	once	TRBJ2-7	TRBV25-1	TGTGCCAGCACGGGAGCTGGGTACGAGCAGTACTTC	CASTGAGYEQYF
TRBD1	NA	TRBJ1-5	TRBV4-1	TGCGCCAGCAGCCAAGGGGACAGTCTTCTTAGCAATCAGCCCCAGCATTTT	CASSQGDSLLSNQPQHF
TRBD1	NA	TRBJ2-2	TRBV4-2	TGTGCCAGCAGCCAAGATCCGGGACAGGGGGCCGTCGGGGAGCTGTTTTTT	CASSQDPGQGAVGELFF
TRBD2	NA	TRBJ2-1	TRBV7-9	TGTGCCAGCAGCTCCGGGGGGGCCTCCTACAATGAGCAGTTCTTC	CASSSGGASYNEQFF
TRBD1	NA	TRBJ2-5	TRBV6-1	TGTGCCAGCAGTAGGACAGGCCAAGAGACCCAGTACTTC	CASSRTGQETQYF
TRBD1	NA	TRBJ1-2	TRBV5-1	TGCGCCAGCAGTTCTACAGGGGGCTTCGACGGCTACACCTTC	CASSSTGGFDGYTF
NA	NA	TRBJ1-2	TRBV5-4	TGTGCCAGCAGCTTGAAAACGGGGAGGAACTATGGCTACACCTTC	CASSLKTGRNYGYTF
NA	NA	TRBJ1-1	TRBV7-9	TGTGCCAGCAGTAGACAGATGAACACTGAAGCTTTCTTT	CASSRQMNTEAFF
TRBD1	NA	TRBJ1-3	TRBV7-6	TGTGCCAGCAGCTCGACAGGGTCCGGAAACACCATATATTTT	CASSSTGSGNTIYF
TRBD1	NA	TRBJ1-1	TRBV2	TGTGCCAGCAGAGCTCCGGGACAGGGGGGGAACACTGAAGCTTTCTTT	CASRAPGQGGNTEAFF
NA	NA	TRBJ1-3	TRBV9	TGTGCCAGCAGCTTCTCCGCAGGGGACGGAAACACCATATATTTT	CASSFSAGDGNTIYF
NA	NA	TRBJ2-1	TRBV12-5	TGTGCTAGTGGTTTAGGGGGGGGGCTTTACAATGAGCAGTTCTTC	CASGLGGGLYNEQFF
NA	NA	TRBJ1-2	TRBV4-1	TGCGCCAGCAGCCAAAAGAGGGACACTGCTAACTATGGCTACACCTTC	CASSQKRDTANYGYTF
NA	NA	TRBJ1-5	TRBV6-5	TGTGCCAGCAGCCGGGGGTGGGGTCAGCCCCAGCATTTT	CASSRGWGQPQHF
NA	NA	TRBJ1-2	TRBV5-1	TGCGCCAGCAGCCCACAGGGCAACTATGGCTACACCTTC	CASSPQGNYGYTF
NA	NA	TRBJ1-1	TRBV19	TGTGCCAGTAGTATGGAGCGCGGGAACACTGAAGCTTTCTTT	CASSMERGNTEAFF
NA	NA	TRBJ1-1	TRBV18	TGTGCCAGCTCACCTCAGGGGACTGAAGCTTTCTTT	CASSPQGTEAFF
NA	NA	TRBJ1-5	TRBV2	TGTGCCAGCAGGGGACATCCTCGTCAGCCCCAGCATTTT	CASRGHPRQPQHF
TRBD1	once	TRBJ1-2	TRBV12-5	TGTGCTAGTGCACAGGGGGATAACTATGGCTACACCTTC	CASAQGDNYGYTF
TRBD1	once	TRBJ1-5	TRBV2	TGTGCCAGCAGCACACAGGGGATCAATCAGCCCCAGCATTTT	CASSTQGINQPQHF
NA	NA	TRBJ1-4	TRBV5-1	TGCGCCAGCAGCTTCGCAGGGGAAAAACTGTTTTTT	CASSFAGEKLFF
TRBD1	NA	TRBJ2-6	TRBV2	TGTGCCAGCAAATCCGGGACAGCCGACTCTGGGGCCAACGTCCTGACTTTC	CASKSGTADSGANVLTF
TRBD1	NA	TRBJ1-1	TRBV5-1	TGCGCCAGCAGCCCAGACGGACAGGGGCCTGAAGCTTTCTTT	CASSPDGQGPEAFF
TRBD1	NA	TRBJ1-2	TRBV2	TGTGCCAGCAGTAGACAGGGGGCGAGAAGTGGCTACACCTTC	CASSRQGARSGYTF
NA	NA	TRBJ1-6	TRBV21-1	TGTGCCAGCAGCAGAAACAGGGGGCTCTTTAATAATTCACCCCTCCACTTT	CASSRNRGLFNNSPLHF
NA	NA	TRBJ2-2	TRBV6-1	TGTGCCAGCAGGGACACCAACACCGGGGAGCTGTTTTTT	CASRDTNTGELFF
TRBD1	NA	TRBJ2-2	TRBV7-3	TGTGCCAGCAGCTCGACAGGGACCGGGGAGCTGTTTTTT	CASSSTGTGELFF
NA	few	TRBJ2-6	TRBV6-1	TGTGCCAGCAGTGAAGAAGCAGGATCTGGGGCCAACGTCCTGACTTTC	CASSEEAGSGANVLTF